Shown below are 9 T cell receptor beta chains from a single sample sequenced in a study of HIV-infected patients and healthy controls. The repertoire came from unfractionated whole blood and reflected all unsorted peripheral T cells. Reverse transcription used about 500 ng RNA and constant-region primers for alpha and beta. Using multiplexing indices, alpha and beta chain libraries were generated apart by chain-specific third strand synthesis. Each CDR3 protein gets one entry after TCRdb re-called the 5' RACE reads with MiXCR. The table includes about 13,000 distinct CDR3 sequences, under 13% detected once. Material for sequencing was blood. These receptors all stem from an adult in good health.

This clonotype was detected many times. CDR3 coding DNA: TGTGCCAGCAGCTTACGGAAGAACACTGAAGCTTTCTTT. As protein: CASSLRKNTEAFF. The V gene is TRBV7-9, the J gene TRBJ1-1; D remains unclear. V lost 2 bases and J 1 base, leaving 5 bases between the germline ends. Germline V CDR1 and CDR2: SEHNR, FQNEAQ (reference sequence). The CDR3 totals 13 residues.

This clonotype was recorded a few times. The chain joins TRBV7-3 to TRBJ2-3; 13 bases align to TRBD2. This CDR3 is 15 amino acids long. The V and J ends lost 2 bases and 6 bases, in that order; junction bases with no gene match: 2. Germline CDR1 reads SGHTA; CDR2 reads FQGTGA. CDR3 sequence (DNA): TGTGCCAGCAGCTTAGGGACTAGCGGGAAGGATACGCAGTATTTT. Its translation: CASSLGTSGKDTQYF.

In its sample, this clonotype ranks as medium-sized. The chain has TRBV4-1 and TRBJ2-7, with TRBD2 matching over 13 bases. Germline values: CDR1 MGHRA, CDR2 YSYEKL. J was trimmed by 0 bases and V by 5 bases; bases with no gene match: 10. The CDR3 consists of 18 residues. The CDR3 DNA sequence: TGCGCCAGCAGCGAAGGACTAGCGGGAGCGTTTCTCTCCTACGAGCAGTACTTC. This sequence encodes CASSEGLAGAFLSYEQYF.

This clonotype is labeled as medium-sized. This chain uses TRBV28 with TRBJ1-6, with D hard to call. The V and J ends lost 2 bases and 14 bases respectively, with 16 bases between them. Germline V gene data show CDR1 as MDHEN and CDR2 as SYDVKM. CDR3 length equals 14 residues. CDR3 residues: CASSLPGSLITLHF. The DNA of the CDR3 is TGTGCCAGCAGTTTACCGGGGTCCCTCATCACCCTCCACTTT.

This clonotype was detected a few times. The rearrangement joins TRBV7-9 to TRBJ1-1, with 7 bases identical to TRBD1. Germline-derived CDR1 and CDR2 are SEHNR and FQNEAQ (reference sequence). The CDR3 is made up of 16 amino acids. The J segment lost 0 bases and the V segment lost 2 bases, leaving 6 bases of the junction unmatched. The CDR3 DNA sequence: TGTGCCAGCAGCTTAAGGGACAGCGTTATGAACACTGAAGCTTTCTTT. Its translation is CASSLRDSVMNTEAFF.

By its share, this clonotype is medium-sized. The chain links TRBV20-1 to TRBJ2-1, with 8 nucleotides matching TRBD2. Looked up from germline, CDR1 is DFQATT and CDR2 is SNEGSKA (reference sequence). V lost 6 bases, J lost 5 bases, and 15 bases stayed unmatched. The CDR3 totals 16 residues. The CDR3 loop reads CSARLLSGERHNEQFF. The CDR3 nucleotides are TGCAGTGCCCGCCTACTTAGCGGGGAGCGCCACAATGAGCAGTTCTTC.

The chain joins TRBV6-2 or TRBV6-3 to TRBJ1-1; no firm D call. Germline loops: CDR1 MNHEY, CDR2 SVGEGT. Trimming took off 6 bases at V and 8 bases at J, with 10 bases between the two ends. The CDR3 extends over 11 amino acids. CDR3 amino acids: CASRSNGEAFF. The CDR3 nucleotides are TGTGCCAGCAGATCGAACGGGGAAGCTTTCTTT.

The sample holds many counts of this clonotype. This chain joins TRBV20-1 and TRBJ2-4; D not certain. Germline CDR1 DFQATT, CDR2 SNEGSKA (reference sequence). This CDR3 region has 12 residues. V lost 1 base, J lost 3 bases, and 4 bases lay in between. The DNA for the CDR3 is TGCAGTGCTAGAGGTGGCAAAAACATTCAGTACTTC. Its translation is CSARGGKNIQYF.

This clonotype was picked up many times. The chain links TRBV18 to TRBJ2-1, with D maybe TRBD2 (6 bases). V shed 1 base and J shed 3 bases, with 13 bases lying between them. Per germline, CDR1 KGHSH and CDR2 LQKENI. CDR3 length: 16 residues. The CDR3 spells CASSPRERVGYNEQFF. The DNA of the CDR3 is TGTGCCAGCTCACCACGGGAGCGGGTAGGCTACAATGAGCAGTTCTTC. The complete variable domain, with remaining parts taken from reference TRBV18 and TRBJ2-1, reads NAGVMQNPRHLVRRRGQEARLRCSPMKGHSHVYWYRQLPEEGLKFMVYLQKENIIDESGMPKERFSAEFPKEGPSILRIQQVVRGDSAAYFCASSPRERVGYNEQFFGPGTRLTVL.